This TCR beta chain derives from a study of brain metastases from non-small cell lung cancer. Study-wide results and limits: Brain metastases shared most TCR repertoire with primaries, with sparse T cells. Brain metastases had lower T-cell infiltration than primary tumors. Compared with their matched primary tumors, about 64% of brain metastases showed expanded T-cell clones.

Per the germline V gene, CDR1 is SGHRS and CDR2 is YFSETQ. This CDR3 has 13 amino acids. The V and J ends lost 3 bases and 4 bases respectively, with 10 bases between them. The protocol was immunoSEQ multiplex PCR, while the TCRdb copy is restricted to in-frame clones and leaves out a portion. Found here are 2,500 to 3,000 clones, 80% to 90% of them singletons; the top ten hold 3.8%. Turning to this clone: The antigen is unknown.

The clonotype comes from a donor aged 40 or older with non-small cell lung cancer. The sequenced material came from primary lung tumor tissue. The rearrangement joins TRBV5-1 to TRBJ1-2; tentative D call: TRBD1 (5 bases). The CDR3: CASSYGASYGYTF. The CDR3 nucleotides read TGCGCCAGCAGCTACGGGGCCTCCTATGGCTACACCTTC.